The T cell receptor beta chain under discussion was sequenced for a study of cytomegalovirus exposure and HLA in healthy donors (dated by TCRdb to about 2017). For context, the study as a whole: In an earlier analysis of some 550 of the donors, under 300 Gb of sequence data and 100 million or so unique TCR beta sequences from about 179 million T cells were reported. Approximately 310 gigabases of sequencing data and around 87 million unique TCR sequences were included in an early release covering several hundred HLA-typed donors. Of the roughly 430 genotyped donors, 81% fell in the genetic ancestry cluster associated with self-reported Caucasian donors. The study aimed to test whether signatures of past pathogen exposure could be identified by cataloging public T cell receptors. The T cell repertoires of several hundred subjects were profiled by immunosequencing and related to cytomegalovirus serostatus. Besides the first cohort of about 730 subjects, a separate validation cohort made up of 120 different subjects was used. To predict cytomegalovirus infection status, the study combined high-throughput TCR immunosequencing, statistical association of individual TCRs with disease status, and machine learning. A later analysis re-analyzed previously published TCR beta repertoires from 500 to 700 donors and added high-resolution HLA genotyping to study TCR occurrence patterns. In the later analysis, no new phenotypic data were used to find candidate immune exposures; instead, reliance was placed on TCR beta sequences and their occurrence across donors. An earlier analysis of 587 of the donors used high-throughput TCR beta sequencing to judge whether each TCR beta V gene segment behaved as functional or pseudogenic. Donor age, sex, ethnicity and CMV serostatus were collected together with the repertoire data. Genome-wide SNP genotypes for about 60% of the roughly 700 donors were used in a later genetic analysis, which treated that subset as a discovery cohort. Every repertoire in the discovery cohort had been generated on one and the same sequencing platform. Both class I and class II loci were covered by HLA typing, at four-digit resolution. Typing coverage varied by locus: about 629-630 donors for A, B, C, DRB1 and DQB1; about 520 for DQA1; over 600 for DPA1; around 490 for DPB1. A handful of DR-DQ haplotypes were handled as single units for association and clustering because linkage in the cohort was strong. Among almost 400 genotyped donors of the cohort, an average of around 240,000 unique TCR beta nucleotide sequences were sequenced per donor, 15% to 20% of them non-productive. Overall study outcomes, separate from this receptor: A later analysis found that TCR association rates varied across HLA loci, with DRB1 alleles showing the most associated TCRs and HLA-C alleles the fewest. The 87-base-pair reads could not distinguish some IMGT-functional V segments, including TRBV6-2 and TRBV6-3, so those segments were excluded. The study gave a list of under 200 TCR beta chains associated with cytomegalovirus. Most TCR sequences were observed very rarely across donors, whereas some public TCRs were present in many individuals. In a later genetic analysis, a missense DCLRE1C variant was associated with V-gene and J-gene trimming of TCR beta chains, and the association was replicated in an independent cohort. The classifier was reported to diagnose cytomegalovirus status with high specificity and sensitivity in both the original and validation cohorts. Immune exposure information for the cohort was limited to CMV serostatus. A further reported finding was that TCR beta sequences accurately predicted the HLA-A and HLA-B alleles for most subjects in the first cohort. In a later analysis, around 17,000 TCR beta sequences were associated with specific HLA alleles at a false discovery rate of 0.05. According to the authors, the approach could potentially be generalized to other disease states and immunological phenotypes. Because HLA typing was missing for some donors at each locus, association tests included only the typed subset. Sequencing depth was assumed to be roughly uniform across donors in the presence/absence analyses, though that assumption may not hold. According to a later analysis, parvovirus B19, influenza, CMV and Epstein-Barr virus appeared linked to several top co-occurrence clusters. In vitro tests confirmed that a few of the cytomegalovirus-associated TCR beta chains recognize cytomegalovirus antigens. Strong co-occurrence of HLA alleles, especially DR and DQ, made assigning TCR associations to individual alleles difficult. According to a later genetic analysis, donors in an Asian-associated ancestry cluster had fewer N-insertions in productive TCRs than the approximately 630-donor mean. Around 16 rarely observed V segments, including chromosome 9 orphons, were excluded from the earlier analysis of some 590 of the donors because counts were too low. An earlier analysis of approximately 500 of the donors showed that most TCR beta V segments appeared in productive rearrangements either about 90% or about 30% of the time, which broadly matched IMGT annotations. The cohort was sequenced for TCR beta chains only, and without alpha or paired-chain data the features that could be detected were limited. Most CMV-associated TCR beta chains appeared to be HLA-restricted in a later analysis, and the HLA associations seemed to be driven largely by CMV exposure. Correlated functional status among segregating V segments might reflect linkage disequilibrium, but an unknown experimental factor could not be ruled out. The sequencing pipeline was judged likely to have produced a cluster of highly shared sequence variants as a technical artifact. A later analysis found that HLA-associated TCR beta chains were more clonally expanded and had lower generation probabilities than equally common non-associated chains.

In the case of this clone: Its antigen target is currently unknown. No qualities accompany the bases; no much larger clone lies one base away.

For this chain, trimming is 6 bases at the V end and 3 bases at the J end, and the number of junction bases without a gene match is 6. The CDR3 numbers 14 residues from cysteine through phenylalanine. Only the CDR3 DNA stays, 42 bases, in frame from base 1. CDR1 and CDR2 were assigned from the germline V gene as SNHLY and FYNNEI. The cohort was made up of 666 healthy bone marrow donors. At the time of sampling, all cohort members were nominally healthy, though unrecorded immune exposures were likely present. The donor was CMV seropositive and belonged to the group of some 290 seropositive cohort members. A peripheral blood sample was provided by each donor, and peripheral blood mononuclear cells were used for TCR beta sequencing. Genomic DNA extraction from the blood cell samples was performed with the Qiagen DNeasy Blood Extraction Kit. Library preparation was by the immunoSEQ multiplex PCR assay. A mixture of 60 forward primers for TCR Vbeta segments and 13 reverse primers for TCR Jbeta segments was used in the multiplex PCR. A multiplex PCR assay on genomic DNA amplified the CDR3 region of rearranged TCR beta genes. The amplified TCR beta libraries were sequenced on the Illumina HiSeq System as 87-base-pair reads. As for how the authors treated the data: A later analysis tallied 75 million to 85 million unique TCR beta chains across the 600 to 700 repertoires, and around 9.9 million of those chains were shared by two or more donors. A nearest-neighbor algorithm error-corrected the raw reads and collapsed the reads into unique sequences, merging closely related sequences to remove PCR and sequencing errors. CDR3 sequences were aligned to IMGT reference sequences to assign V, D and J gene segments. For a sequence to be retained, a match of at least six nucleotides was required to both a V gene segment and a J gene segment. Rearrangements were classified as productive when the CDR3 lacked stop codons and remained in frame with V and J, and all other rearrangements were classified as non-productive. Following IMGT convention, CDR3 was defined as the stretch from the second conserved V-encoded cysteine up to the conserved J-encoded phenylalanine. In an earlier analysis of around 600 of the donors, sequences lacking an unambiguous match to a single V gene segment were excluded. In an earlier analysis of almost 600 of the donors, a V segment was called functional when productive rearrangements were above 56.7%, and segregating when the standard deviation between donors exceeded 5%. To diagnose cytomegalovirus status from the catalog of TCR beta chain sequences, a statistical classification framework was built. In a later analysis, V and J genes were assigned by comparing TCR nucleotide sequences against IMGT/GENE-DB human TR gene sequences. The TCRdist pipeline was used in a later analysis to assign CDR3 sequences and most-parsimonious VDJ recombination scenarios. In a later analysis, every TCR beta chain was defined by the combination of its CDR3 amino acid sequence and its V-gene family, and reads without a unique V-gene family were dropped. A later analysis removed 550 to 650 highly shared, low-generation-probability nucleotide sequences to deal with suspected cross-contamination and a sequencing artifact. In a later analysis, a clonal expansion index was calculated for each public chain from normalized within-repertoire ranks of inferred template counts. In a later analysis, generation probabilities were computed using a VDJ recombination model fitted to out-of-frame rearrangements, and the results were checked against IGoR. Hypergeometric tests were used in a later analysis to score TCR-TCR, TCR-HLA and TCR-CMV co-occurrence, with a repertoire-size bias correction applied to the TCR pairs. False discovery rates were estimated in a later analysis by permuting HLA or CMV assignments 20 times. In a later analysis, co-occurring TCRs were grouped with DBSCAN, and TCRdist sequence similarity was added when clustering was performed within HLA-allele-positive subsets. Co-occurrence clustering excluded repertoires with fewer than 30,000 or more than 120,000 public chains, plus five with anomalous nucleotide sharing. Imported from immuneACCESS, the table was reduced by TCRdb to in-frame sequences with V and J called. These copies leave out some clones; in studies compared against another copy, an unresolved V gene accounts for under half, and the cause of the remainder is not known. V, J and clone size are those of that table, while D and trimming were read from the DNA. The sample data list around 100,000 clones, and around 77% of these were observed just once. The ten most abundant clones make up roughly 3.9% of the sample.

The receptor's source is a man in his fifties in good health and CMV-seropositive. The V and J segments used are TRBV2 and TRBJ2-5, with 8 junctional bases fitting TRBD1. Sequencing was carried out using PBMCs. The nucleotide sequence reads as follows: TGTGCCAGCAGGCCGGGACAGGTAAAAGAGACCCAGTACTTC. Its product reads: CASRPGQVKETQYF.